This T cell receptor (beta chain) was documented in a study of T cells in Graves' hyperthyroidism and ophthalmopathy. In germline, CDR1 is MNHEY, CDR2 SMNVEV (reference sequence). The V and J ends lost 8 bases and 1 base respectively, with 20 bases between them. This CDR3 comprises 17 residues. This clonotype was counted at least ten times. RNA transcripts gave rise to amplified TCR beta CDR3 regions. The HTBI primer set was used in a first-round RT-PCR of the TCR CDR3. TCRdb reanalysed the multiplex PCR reads using MiXCR and keeps one entry per CDR3 protein. The sample records 350,000 or so distinct CDR3 sequences, about a sixth being singletons.

Sequencing was performed on blood. This sequence was found in a woman under 40 with Graves' hyperthyroidism that later progressed to Graves' ophthalmopathy. This chain connects TRBV27 to TRBJ2-2; D not certain. CDR3 region: CASSPELGSENTGELFF. CDR3 bases: TGTGCCAGCTCCCCGGAGCTGGGATCAGAGAACACCGGGGAGCTGTTTTTT.